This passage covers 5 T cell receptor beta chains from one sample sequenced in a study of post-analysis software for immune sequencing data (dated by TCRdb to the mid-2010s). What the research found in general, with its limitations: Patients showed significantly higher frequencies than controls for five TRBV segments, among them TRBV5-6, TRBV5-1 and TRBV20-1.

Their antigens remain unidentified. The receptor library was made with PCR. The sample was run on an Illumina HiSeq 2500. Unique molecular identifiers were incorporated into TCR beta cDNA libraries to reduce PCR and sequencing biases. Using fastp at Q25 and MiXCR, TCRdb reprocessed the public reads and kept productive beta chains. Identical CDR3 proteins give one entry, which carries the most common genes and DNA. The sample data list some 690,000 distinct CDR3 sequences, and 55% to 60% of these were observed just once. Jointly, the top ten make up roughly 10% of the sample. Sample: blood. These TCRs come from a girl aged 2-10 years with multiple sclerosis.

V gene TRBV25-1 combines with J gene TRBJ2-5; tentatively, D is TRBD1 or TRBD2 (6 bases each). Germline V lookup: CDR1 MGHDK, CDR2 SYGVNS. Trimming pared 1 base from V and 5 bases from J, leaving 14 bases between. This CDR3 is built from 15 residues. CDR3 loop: CASSESEGGRETQYF. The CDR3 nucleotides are TGTGCCAGCAGTGAATCCGAAGGGGGGCGGGAGACCCAGTACTTC.

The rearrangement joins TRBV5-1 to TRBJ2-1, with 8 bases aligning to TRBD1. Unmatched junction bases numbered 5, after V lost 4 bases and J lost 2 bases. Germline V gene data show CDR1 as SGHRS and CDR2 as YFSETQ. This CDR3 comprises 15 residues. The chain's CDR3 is CASSRETGAYNEQFF. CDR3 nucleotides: TGCGCCAGCAGCCGTGAGACAGGGGCCTACAATGAGCAGTTCTTC.

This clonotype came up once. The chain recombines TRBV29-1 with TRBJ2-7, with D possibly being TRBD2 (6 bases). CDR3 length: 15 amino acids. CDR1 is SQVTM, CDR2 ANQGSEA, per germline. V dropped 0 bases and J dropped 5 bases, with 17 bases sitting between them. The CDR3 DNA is TGCAGCGTTGAAGAGGTACGAGGCGGGACCGACGAGCAGTACTTC. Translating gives CSVEEVRGGTDEQYF.

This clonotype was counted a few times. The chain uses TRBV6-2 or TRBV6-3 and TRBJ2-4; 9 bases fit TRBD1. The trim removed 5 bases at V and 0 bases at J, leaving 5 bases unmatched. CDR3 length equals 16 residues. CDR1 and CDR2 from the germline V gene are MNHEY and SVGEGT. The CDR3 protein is CASSPDRGIAKNIQYF. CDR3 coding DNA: TGTGCCAGCAGTCCTGACAGGGGGATAGCCAAAAACATTCAGTACTTC.

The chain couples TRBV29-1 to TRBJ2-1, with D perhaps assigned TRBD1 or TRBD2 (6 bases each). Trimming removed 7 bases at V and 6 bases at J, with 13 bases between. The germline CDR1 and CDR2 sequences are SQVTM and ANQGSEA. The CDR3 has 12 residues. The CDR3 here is CSAWGAGNEQFF. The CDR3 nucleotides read TGCAGCGCATGGGGGGCTGGCAATGAGCAGTTCTTC.